These T cell receptor beta chains were read from a single sample in a study of shared clonotypes between healthy human individuals. TCRdb keeps only in-frame clones here, not all; method: immunoSEQ multiplex PCR. The data hold about 450,000 clones, with about 80% observed a single time. The sample was PBMCs. The origin of the receptors is a woman between 35 and 50 years old in good health. Some clones in this sample may be carry-over from other donors' samples. CDR3s include the opening cysteine and the closing phenylalanine or tryptophan. D genes are given only for firm matches. A clone size is listed for some rows: how often the clone was seen (once, few, many), or a class if it is expanded.

TRBV29-1	TRBJ2-1	TRBD2	.	TGCAGCGTTGTAACTAGCGGGGCCTACAATGAGCAGTTCTTC	CSVVTSGAYNEQFF
TRBV5-6	TRBJ2-5	TRBD1	.	TGTGCCAGCAGCCGGGACAGGAAAGAGACCCAGTACTTC	CASSRDRKETQYF
TRBV9	TRBJ2-5	.	.	TGTGCCAGCAGCGTAGGTACTAGCGGACAGGGTTTGGAGACCCAGTACTTC	CASSVGTSGQGLETQYF
TRBV5-6	TRBJ2-4	.	.	TGTGCCAGCAGCGTCCGACAGGGAGGTTTAGCCAAAAACATTCAGTACTTC	CASSVRQGGLAKNIQYF
TRBV10-3	TRBJ2-3	.	.	TGTGCCATCAGTGAAGGGAATACGCAGTATTTT	CAISEGNTQYF
TRBV15	TRBJ2-2	TRBD2	few	TGTGCCACCTCGGGAGGACTACCAGCGGCGGGCGGGGAGCTGTTTTTT	CATSGGLPAAGGELFF
TRBV28	TRBJ2-1	TRBD2	.	TGTGCCAGCAGTTCCCTAGCGGGAGGTAACTACAATGAGCAGTTCTTC	CASSSLAGGNYNEQFF
TRBV6-6	TRBJ2-5	TRBD2	.	TGTGCCAGCAGTACTAGCGGGAGGGCACAAGAGACCCAGTACTTC	CASSTSGRAQETQYF
TRBV19	TRBJ1-2	TRBD1	few	TGTGCCAGTCGGGACAGGGGACGATATGGCTACACCTTC	CASRDRGRYGYTF
TRBV4-3	TRBJ2-1	TRBD2	.	TGCGCCAGCAGCCAAGGACTAGCGGCGTCGAATGAGCAGTTCTTC	CASSQGLAASNEQFF
TRBV5-1	TRBJ2-1	TRBD2	.	TGCGCCAGCAGCCCGCGTGGAGCGGGAGGGTCTTACAATGAGCAGTTCTTC	CASSPRGAGGSYNEQFF
TRBV7-8	TRBJ2-1	TRBD2	.	TGTGCCAGCAGTTACCTATTAGGCGGGAGTAACAATGAGCAGTTCTTC	CASSYLLGGSNNEQFF
TRBV7-8	TRBJ1-3	.	.	TGTGCCAGCAGCTTAGTCGCATCTGGAAACACCATATATTTT	CASSLVASGNTIYF
TRBV6-1	TRBJ2-7	.	.	TGTGCCAGCGGGGTTCGGTTGTACCCCTACGAGCAGTACTTC	CASGVRLYPYEQYF
TRBV6-4	TRBJ2-2	.	.	TGTGCCAGCAGTGACTCAATAAGGAGTACCGGGGAGCTGTTTTTT	CASSDSIRSTGELFF
TRBV2	TRBJ2-3	.	once	TGTGCCAGCAGTAGAGTATCGACAGCCACAGATACGCAGTATTTT	CASSRVSTATDTQYF
TRBV7-9	TRBJ2-3	TRBD2	.	TGTGCCAGCACCGACAGGCGGGCAGCGGGGGATACAGATACGCAGTATTTT	CASTDRRAAGDTDTQYF
TRBV7-2	TRBJ1-5	TRBD1	.	TGTGCCAGCAGTCAAACACCAGGACAGGGAATTCAGCCCCAGCATTTT	CASSQTPGQGIQPQHF
TRBV30	TRBJ2-7	.	.	TGTGCCTGGACGGCAGGGGGGCCCTCCTACGAGCAGTACTTC	CAWTAGGPSYEQYF
TRBV4-2	TRBJ2-3	.	.	TGTGCCAGCAGCTTGGGACACGGAGATACGCAGTATTTT	CASSLGHGDTQYF
TRBV2	TRBJ2-1	TRBD1	.	TGTGCCAGCAGTGAAAGTTGGACAGGGGTCAACTACAATGAGCAGTTCTTC	CASSESWTGVNYNEQFF
TRBV28	TRBJ2-7	.	.	TGTGCCAGCAGCTTATCCCGGGACACCTCCTACGAGCAGTACTTC	CASSLSRDTSYEQYF
TRBV9	TRBJ2-6	.	.	TGTGCCAGCCAGACAGTAGGGGCCAACGTCCTGACTTTC	CASQTVGANVLTF
TRBV4-1	TRBJ2-1	.	.	TGCGCCAGCAGCCCACGTGGCACCTACAATGAGCAGTTCTTC	CASSPRGTYNEQFF
TRBV7-3	TRBJ2-2	.	.	TGTGCCAGCAGTAGGGGACTGAACACCGGGGAGCTGTTTTTT	CASSRGLNTGELFF
TRBV29-1	TRBJ2-5	.	.	TGCAGCGTTGTGTACTACCAAGAGACCCAGTACTTC	CSVVYYQETQYF
TRBV5-1	TRBJ2-2	.	once	TGCGCCAGCAGCCGAACCGGGGTTAACACCGGGGAGCTGTTTTTT	CASSRTGVNTGELFF
TRBV14	TRBJ2-2	.	.	TGTGCCAGCAGCCAACTCCGGTTTAACACCGGGGAGCTGTTTTTT	CASSQLRFNTGELFF
TRBV5-1	TRBJ1-2	.	.	TGCGCCAGCAGCTTGGCTTCAGGGAGAGGCTACACCTTC	CASSLASGRGYTF
TRBV19	TRBJ2-2	.	.	TGTGCCAGTAGTATTGAAGCCGGGGAGCTGTTTTTT	CASSIEAGELFF
TRBV27	TRBJ1-2	TRBD1	many	TGTGCCAGCAGTTTATCGTGGACAGGGACCTATGGCTACACCTTC	CASSLSWTGTYGYTF
TRBV16	TRBJ2-7	TRBD1	.	TGTGCCAGCAGCTTAGACAGGGGGTCCTACGAGCAGTACTTC	CASSLDRGSYEQYF
TRBV4-3	TRBJ2-1	TRBD2	.	TGCGCCAGCAGCCAAGATCCCCCTAGCGGCTCCTACAATGAGCAGTTCTTC	CASSQDPPSGSYNEQFF
TRBV18	TRBJ2-5	.	.	TGTGCCAGCTCACCCTCGGGGGAAGAGACCCAGTACTTC	CASSPSGEETQYF
TRBV5-5	TRBJ1-4	.	.	TGTGCCAGCAGAAACGCGGGGGGAGATGAAAAACTGTTTTTT	CASRNAGGDEKLFF
TRBV2	TRBJ2-7	.	.	TGTGCCAGCGTCTTAGGTCAGGGTGTCCACGAGCAGTACTTC	CASVLGQGVHEQYF
TRBV5-4	TRBJ1-2	TRBD1	.	TGTGCCAGCAGCTCGGGACAGAGTCGGGTGGGCTACACCTTC	CASSSGQSRVGYTF
TRBV29-1	TRBJ2-5	.	few	TGCAGCGTCCCCAGGGGGGAGGTACAAGAGACCCAGTACTTC	CSVPRGEVQETQYF
TRBV11-2	TRBJ2-5	TRBD2	.	TGTGCCAGCAGCTTAATGGGGGAGCGGGAGGTTCAAGAGACCCAGTACTTC	CASSLMGEREVQETQYF
TRBV28	TRBJ1-1	.	few	TGTGCCAGCATTCCGCCCGGGGGCGCTGAAGCTTTCTTT	CASIPPGGAEAFF
TRBV19	TRBJ1-1	TRBD1	few	TGTGCCAGTAGTAGAACCCCGGGACAGGGTTACACTGAAGCTTTCTTT	CASSRTPGQGYTEAFF
TRBV28	TRBJ2-7	.	.	TGTGCCAGCAGTTTAGACAGAAGGGGCTCCGAGCAGTACTTC	CASSLDRRGSEQYF
TRBV4-2	TRBJ2-7	TRBD2	.	TGTGCCAGCAGGGCTAGCGGGGGGTCTAGCTCCTACGAGCAGTACTTC	CASRASGGSSSYEQYF
TRBV2	TRBJ1-1	.	.	TGTGCCATTGATCCCCGACAGACTGAAGCTTTCTTT	CAIDPRQTEAFF
TRBV28	TRBJ2-1	TRBD2	.	TGTGCCAGCAGTTTAATGCGGGAGCCGGGGATCGAGCAGTTCTTC	CASSLMREPGIEQFF
TRBV30	TRBJ2-5	.	.	TGTGCCTGGAGGGAGGGATCCCTGACCCAGTACTTC	CAWREGSLTQYF
TRBV27	TRBJ2-3	TRBD1	.	TGTGCCAGCAGTGCCCCCAGGGGGCCAGATACGCAGTATTTT	CASSAPRGPDTQYF
TRBV2	TRBJ2-3	TRBD1	.	TGTGCCAGCAGTAGGGACAGGGGGTTTGGGGATACGCAGTATTTT	CASSRDRGFGDTQYF
TRBV15	TRBJ2-5	TRBD1	.	TGTGCCACCAGCAAAGGACAGGCAGGAGAGACCCAGTACTTC	CATSKGQAGETQYF
TRBV9	TRBJ2-3	.	.	TGTGCCAGCAGTCGTAGACAGACCGATACGCAGTATTTT	CASSRRQTDTQYF
TRBV28	TRBJ2-6	.	.	TGTGCCAGCAGTTCCGCGGGCACTGGGGCCAACGTCCTGACTTTC	CASSSAGTGANVLTF
TRBV5-1	TRBJ1-2	TRBD1	many	TGCGCCAGCAGCGCGGGCGGGACAGGGGGCGTTCGCTACACCTTC	CASSAGGTGGVRYTF
TRBV7-8	TRBJ1-1	.	.	TGTGCCAGCAGCTTAATGCCCAGGAACACTGAAGCTTTCTTT	CASSLMPRNTEAFF